The 19 T cell receptor beta chains reported below all come from one sample, sequenced in a study of control samples from healthy donors and cancer patients. The protocol was immunoSEQ multiplex PCR, while the TCRdb copy is restricted to in-frame clones and leaves out a portion. This sample carries over 100,000 clones, 85% to 90% of them seen once, and the ten largest clones take roughly 15%. Sequenced input: blood. The receptors here all came from a woman between 45 and 60 years old in good health.

The chain combines TRBV5-4 with TRBJ1-1; D not certain. V was trimmed by 1 base and J by 0 bases, leaving 7 bases between them. CDR1 SGHNT and CDR2 YYREEE come from the germline V gene (reference sequence). CDR3 size: 14 residues. The CDR3 region is CASSLLNMNTEAFF. CDR3 sequence (DNA): TGTGCCAGCAGCTTGCTGAACATGAACACTGAAGCTTTCTTT.

This chain uses TRBV28 with TRBJ2-1; D ambiguous. Germline V CDR1 and CDR2: MDHEN, SYDVKM. The ends were cut back, 5 bases at V and 6 bases at J, with 5 bases in the middle. The CDR3 runs to 11 residues. The DNA for the CDR3 is TGTGCCAGCAGTCCCCTCAATGAGCAGTTCTTC. It specifies CASSPLNEQFF.

The chain employs TRBV15 and TRBJ1-5; 10 nucleotides align to TRBD1. Losses at the gene ends were 4 bases for V and 0 bases for J; bases not matched to a gene: 6. The CDR3 runs 17 residues. Germline values: CDR1 LNHNV, CDR2 YYDKDF (reference sequence). The CDR3 DNA follows: TGTGCCACCAGCACCGGGACAGGGGACTCTAGCAATCAGCCCCAGCATTTT. Its protein product is CATSTGTGDSSNQPQHF.

CDR3 sequence reads: CASSHSGWTSKRTQYF. CDR3 nucleotides: TGTGCCAGCAGCCATTCCGGCTGGACGAGCAAGAGAACCCAGTACTTC. V is TRBV14 and J is TRBJ2-5; unclear D gene. The CDR3 has 16 residues. Germline CDR1 SGHDN, CDR2 FVKESK. With 3 bases removed from V and 8 bases from J, the gap between germline ends came to 22 bases.

This clone was found a few times. The chain employs TRBV11-2 and TRBJ2-1, with 8 bases matching TRBD2. With V trimmed by 0 bases and J by 4 bases, 14 bases remained unmatched. CDR1 is SGHAT, CDR2 FQNNGV, per germline. This CDR3 is 19 amino acids long. Here the CDR3 reads CASSLDSRRTGGPYNEQFF. Here the CDR3 DNA reads TGTGCCAGCAGCTTAGATAGTAGGCGAACGGGGGGGCCTTACAATGAGCAGTTCTTC. The entire variable domain, with the rest obtained from reference TRBV11-2 and TRBJ2-1, is as follows: EAGVAQSPRYKIIEKRQSVAFWCNPISGHATLYWYQQILGQGPKLLIQFQNNGVVDDSQLPKDRFSAERLKGVDSTLKIQPAKLEDSAVYLCASSLDSRRTGGPYNEQFFGPGTRLTVL.

The rearrangement joins TRBV20-1 to TRBJ2-3; TRBD2 agrees at 12 bases. CDR1 is DFQATT, CDR2 SNEGSKA, per germline (reference sequence). The CDR3 runs 19 residues. V trimming: 3 bases; J trimming: 3 bases; junction bases outside the gene matches: 16. CDR3 in amino acids: CSASPTTSGGFFATDTQYF. CDR3 nucleotide sequence: TGCAGTGCTAGTCCCACCACTAGCGGGGGGTTCTTTGCAACAGATACGCAGTATTTT.

CDR3 bases: TGTGCCAGCAGTCCCCGAACCCGGGGGAGGGCCGAGCAGTACTTC. Translation: CASSPRTRGRAEQYF. The chain uses TRBV27 and TRBJ2-7, with TRBD2 identical over 7 bases. The V and J ends lost 5 bases and 6 bases, in that order; junction bases with no gene match: 13. The CDR3 runs 15 residues. The germline V gene has CDR1 MNHEY and CDR2 SMNVEV (reference sequence).

The chain uses TRBV11-3 and TRBJ2-7; D might be TRBD1 (6 bases). Germline CDR1 SGHNT, CDR2 YENEEA. This CDR3 has 15 amino acids. Trimming took 1 base from V and 7 from J, leaving 17 bases between them. The CDR3 DNA reads TGTGCCAGCAGCTTAGCCGGGACACCAAACGGGGAGCAGTACTTC. Its protein is CASSLAGTPNGEQYF.

The gene calls are TRBV29-1 and TRBJ2-3, with a possible D match to TRBD1 (6 bases). The V end lost 6 bases, the J end lost 0 bases, and 16 bases lay between the germline ends. The CDR3 totals 15 residues. CDR1 and CDR2 (germline): SQVTM, ANQGSEA. The CDR3 DNA is TGCAGCGTACACACGACAGGTACTAGCACAGATACGCAGTATTTT. Its protein is CSVHTTGTSTDTQYF.

The chain has TRBV2 and TRBJ2-5, with D perhaps matching TRBD2 (6 bases). This CDR3 has 14 amino acids. The germline V gene has CDR1 SNHLY and CDR2 FYNNEI. With 6 bases removed from V and 5 bases from J, the gap between germline ends came to 16 bases. The CDR3 coding sequence is TGTGCCAGCAGCTCCATGATTGGGGGGGAGACCCAGTACTTC. Protein product: CASSSMIGGETQYF.

The J gene is TRBJ2-3, the V gene TRBV5-1; TRBD2 matches 8 bases. The CDR3 is 17 amino acids. Looked up from germline, CDR1 is SGHRS and CDR2 is YFSETQ. Trimming cost V 0 bases and J 4 bases; bases outside gene matches: 10. The CDR3 DNA follows: TGCGCCAGCAGCTTGGCCGTGAGCGGGAGAGAGTCAGATACGCAGTATTTT. Protein product: CASSLAVSGRESDTQYF. The full variable domain, its missing parts supplied by reference TRBV5-1 and TRBJ2-3, is KAGVTQTPRYLIKTRGQQVTLSCSPISGHRSVSWYQQTPGQGLQFLFEYFSETQRNKGNFPGRFSGRQFSNSRSEMNVSTLELGDSALYLCASSLAVSGRESDTQYFGPGTRLTVL.

The rearrangement links TRBV13 to TRBJ1-3, with no clear D. This CDR3 contains 15 residues. Germline values: CDR1 PRHDT, CDR2 FYEKMQ (reference sequence). V lost 5 bases, J lost 4 bases, and 15 bases lay in between. The CDR3 region is CASSPTPRRGNTIYF. The DNA for the CDR3 is TGTGCCAGCAGCCCAACCCCGCGGAGAGGAAACACCATATATTTT.

The chain combines TRBV28 with TRBJ2-7, with 10 bases matching TRBD1. Germline V gene sequence: CDR1 MDHEN, CDR2 SYDVKM. This CDR3 is 16 amino acids long. The V gene end was trimmed by 2 bases and the J gene end by 3 bases; junction bases not matched to a gene: 7. This CDR3 reads CASSLPGQGGSYEQYF. CDR3 bases: TGTGCCAGCAGTTTACCCGGACAGGGGGGAAGCTACGAGCAGTACTTC. The whole variable domain, filled in from reference TRBV28 and TRBJ2-7, reads DVKVTQSSRYLVKRTGEKVFLECVQDMDHENMFWYRQDPGLGLRLIYFSYDVKMKEKGDIPEGYSVSREKKERFSLILESASTNQTSMYLCASSLPGQGGSYEQYFGPGTRLTVT.

The V gene is TRBV12-3 or TRBV12-4, the J gene TRBJ2-1; no firm D call. V lost 0 bases and J 10 bases, leaving 4 bases between the germline ends. This CDR3 has 11 amino acids. The CDR3 spells CASSLAREQFF. The CDR3 nucleotides are TGTGCCAGCAGTTTAGCGCGCGAGCAGTTCTTC.

CDR3 sequence (DNA): TGTGCCAGCAGCTTACGACTAGCGGGCAGGCAGTTCTTC. Its translation is CASSLRLAGRQFF. V usage is TRBV11-2 and J usage is TRBJ2-1; 10 bases are shared with TRBD2. Germline CDR1 is SGHAT and CDR2 is FQNNGV. Germline trimming cut 2 bases from V and 12 bases from J; bases unmatched to any gene: 4. The CDR3 is 13 amino acids.

The CDR3 sequence is CASSSQAGVSYNEQFF. Here the CDR3 DNA reads TGTGCCAGCAGCTCCCAAGCGGGAGTGTCCTACAATGAGCAGTTCTTC. The chain uses TRBV7-3 and TRBJ2-1, with 8 bases matching TRBD2. This CDR3 comprises 16 residues. Germline V gene sequence: CDR1 SGHTA, CDR2 FQGTGA. V shed 4 bases and J 1 base; nucleotides not matched to a gene: 6.

This chain connects TRBV29-1 to TRBJ2-3; 11 bases line up with TRBD2. V lost 8 bases and J lost 5; bases outside the gene matches: 15. Germline loops: CDR1 SQVTM, CDR2 ANQGSEA. CDR3 length equals 16 residues. Written as DNA, the CDR3 is TGCAGCTCCTCGGCTAGCGGGAGGACTAGGGGAGATACGCAGTATTTT. It is translated as CSSSASGRTRGDTQYF.

V gene TRBV3-1 (or the pseudogene TRBV3-2) combines with J gene TRBJ2-5; 7 bases fit TRBD2. Germline trimming cut 1 base from V and 4 bases from J; bases unmatched to any gene: 12. This CDR3 has 17 amino acids. Germline CDR1 LGHDT, CDR2 YNNKEL (reference sequence). The CDR3 bases are TGTGCCAGCAGCCAAGGTGTTTTTGGCGGGAGAGCAGAGACCCAGTACTTC. This sequence encodes CASSQGVFGGRAETQYF.

The chain joins TRBV4-1 to TRBJ1-4; D call uncertain. Germline V gene sequence: CDR1 MGHRA, CDR2 YSYEKL. Trimming removed 4 bases at V and 0 bases at J, with 15 bases between. The CDR3 contains 17 residues. CDR3 nucleotides: TGCGCCAGCAGCCGGAAGCCGCTCGTCTCAACTAATGAAAAACTGTTTTTT. Translated: CASSRKPLVSTNEKLFF.